What follows are 22 T cell receptor beta chains derived from one specimen sequenced in a study of lymphopenia after photon versus proton radiotherapy (dated by TCRdb to the late 2010s). Libraries were prepared through the immunoSEQ multiplex PCR assay. TCRdb mirrors the immuneACCESS table, restricted to in-frame sequences. Some clones are absent from its copies; in checked studies, under half trace to an unresolved V gene, and the reason for the others is unknown. A total of about 40,000 clones appear in this sample, around 84% of them only once. The top ten clones comprise about a tenth of the sample. The source was peripheral blood, collected from a patient treated with proton-based radiotherapy. These receptors were obtained from a woman in her 70s with pancreatic cancer. Some clones in this sample may be carry-over from other donors' samples.

The chain combines TRBV11-2 with TRBJ1-1; no firm D call. The germline V gene has CDR1 SGHAT and CDR2 FQNNGV. V lost 5 bases to trimming and J lost 1 base, with 11 bases between them. This CDR3 comprises 14 residues. CDR3 sequence reads: CASSREGKNTEAFF. The CDR3 DNA reads as TGTGCCAGCAGCCGCGAGGGTAAGAACACTGAAGCTTTCTTT.

CDR3: CASSLLTGPYEQYF. CDR3 DNA: TGCGCCAGCAGCTTGTTAACAGGACCCTACGAGCAGTACTTC. This sequence joins TRBV5-1 and TRBJ2-7; D might be TRBD1 (5 bases). This CDR3 has 14 amino acids. Germline V gene sequence: CDR1 SGHRS, CDR2 YFSETQ. Trimming left V 1 base short and J 2 bases short, with 10 bases between.

The rearrangement joins TRBV5-1 to TRBJ2-3; 9 bases match TRBD2. Germline values: CDR1 SGHRS, CDR2 YFSETQ. The junction had 2 bases not matched to a gene; V was cut back by 3 bases and J by 0 bases. The CDR3 covers 15 residues. The CDR3 bases are TGCGCCAGCAGCTCTAGCGGGAAGAGCACAGATACGCAGTATTTT. This encodes CASSSSGKSTDTQYF.

The V call is TRBV7-9, the J call TRBJ1-5, with 12 bases aligning to TRBD1. Germline values: CDR1 SEHNR, CDR2 FQNEAQ (reference sequence). The CDR3 extends over 17 amino acids. V shed 4 bases, J shed 7 bases, and the junction held 11 bases outside the gene matches. The CDR3 here is CASSSQEPGQGAQPQHF. The CDR3 bases are TGTGCCAGCAGCTCTCAAGAACCGGGACAGGGGGCACAGCCCCAGCATTTT.

This clone was found a few times. V usage is TRBV28 and J usage is TRBJ1-2; D is possibly TRBD1 (6 bases). Trimming removed 6 bases from V and 8 bases from J, with 16 bases in between. The CDR3 length is 13 residues. CDR1 is MDHEN and CDR2 is SYDVKM in the germline V gene. CDR3 loop: CASSTPGARGYTF. The CDR3 nucleotides read TGTGCCAGCAGCACCCCAGGGGCCCGGGGCTACACCTTC.

The chain links TRBV28 to TRBJ2-7; 12 nucleotides agree with TRBD2. Losses at the gene ends were 5 bases for V and 2 bases for J; bases not matched to a gene: 10. The CDR3 is 17 amino acids. The germline gives CDR1 MDHEN, CDR2 SYDVKM. The CDR3 sequence is CASSGTGTSGRPYEQYF. The CDR3 nucleotides read TGTGCCAGCAGTGGGACAGGGACTAGCGGGCGCCCCTACGAGCAGTACTTC.

This chain uses TRBV5-6 with TRBJ1-5; D gene uncertain. Germline CDR1 and CDR2: SGHDT and YYEEEE. Trimming stripped 7 bases from V and 0 bases from J, with 14 bases between. There are 15 residues in the CDR3. CDR3 residues: CASGRYSYSNQPQHF. The CDR3 nucleotides are TGTGCCAGCGGACGTTACAGCTATAGCAATCAGCCCCAGCATTTT.

The chain combines TRBV19 with TRBJ1-1, with 7 bases fitting TRBD1. This CDR3 has 15 amino acids. V shed 6 bases, J shed 1 base, and the junction held 8 bases outside the gene matches. CDR1 LNHDA and CDR2 SQIVND come from the germline V gene (reference sequence). The CDR3 region is CASRAQGQRNTEAFF. The CDR3 DNA reads TGTGCCAGTAGAGCACAGGGACAGCGGAACACTGAAGCTTTCTTT.

This chain links TRBV6-6 with TRBJ1-5, with D hard to call. Trimming cost V 4 bases and J 2 bases, with 6 bases left between them. The CDR3 has 13 residues. Per the germline V gene, CDR1 is MNHNY and CDR2 is SVGAGI (reference sequence). CDR3 region: CASSLVGNQPQHF. Here the CDR3 DNA reads TGTGCCAGCAGTTTAGTCGGCAATCAGCCCCAGCATTTT.

This sequence joins TRBV5-1 and TRBJ2-1; the D is unclear. Per the germline V gene, CDR1 is SGHRS and CDR2 is YFSETQ. V was clipped by 0 bases and J by 3 bases, with 7 bases between them. The CDR3 spans 14 residues. As DNA, the CDR3 is TGCGCCAGCAGCTTGGAAGGGAACTACAATGAGCAGTTCTTC. Translating it yields CASSLEGNYNEQFF.

There are a few counts of this clone. The chain uses TRBV25-1 and TRBJ2-7, with D uncertain. The CDR3 totals 13 residues. CDR1 is MGHDK, CDR2 SYGVNS, per germline. The V end was cut by 0 bases, the J end by 3 bases, with 6 bases between. The CDR3 protein is CASSEYNGYEQYF. The CDR3 nucleotides are TGTGCCAGCAGTGAATATAACGGCTACGAGCAGTACTTC.

This clone was counted a few times. The chain links TRBV30 to TRBJ1-5, with 9 bases matching TRBD1. The CDR3 contains 15 residues. The germline CDR1 and CDR2 sequences are GTSNPN and SVGIG (reference sequence). Germline trimming cut 1 base from V and 7 bases from J; bases unmatched to any gene: 8. The CDR3 DNA reads as TGTGCCTGGAGTGATGCCGGGACAGGGCGACAGCCCCAGCATTTT. Its protein product is CAWSDAGTGRQPQHF.

The chain has TRBV10-2 and TRBJ2-5; 9 nucleotides line up with TRBD2. The V gene end was trimmed by 6 bases and the J gene end by 5 bases; junction bases not matched to a gene: 10. This CDR3 is built from 15 residues. Germline loops: CDR1 WSHSY, CDR2 SAAADI. In DNA form, the CDR3 reads TGCGCCAGCAGATATCAGCGGGAGGCGCAGGAGACCCAGTACTTC. It is translated as CASRYQREAQETQYF.

The V call is TRBV9, the J call TRBJ2-2; TRBD2 matches at 10 bases. The CDR3 has 16 residues. Germline V lookup: CDR1 SGDLS, CDR2 YYNGEE. The V segment lost 3 bases and the J segment 0 bases; nucleotides outside the gene matches: 2. CDR3 nucleotide sequence: TGTGCCAGCAGCGACACTAGCGGGACGAACACCGGGGAGCTGTTTTTT. Residues: CASSDTSGTNTGELFF.

V and J are TRBV19 and TRBJ1-1; no clear D gene. V shed 4 bases and J shed 1 base, with 10 bases lying between them. Germline V gene data show CDR1 as LNHDA and CDR2 as SQIVND (reference sequence). This CDR3 is built from 14 residues. CDR3 bases: TGTGCCAGTAGTAACGGGTGGGGGAACACTGAAGCTTTCTTT. This gives the protein CASSNGWGNTEAFF.

The CDR3 DNA reads TGTGCCAGCAGTTTAACGTACCAATACGAGCAGTACTTC. Translated, it gives CASSLTYQYEQYF. The chain uses TRBV28 and TRBJ2-7, with D unclear. Trimming took 2 bases from V and 4 from J, leaving 9 bases between them. The germline CDR1 and CDR2 sequences are MDHEN and SYDVKM. The CDR3 has 13 amino acids.

V is TRBV5-1 and J is TRBJ2-2; weak D call: TRBD2 (6 bases). CDR3 length: 14 amino acids. Germline V gene lookup returns CDR1 SGHRS and CDR2 YFSETQ. Between the trimmed V and J ends, which lost 0 bases and 6 bases, there was a span of 9 bases. The CDR3 here is CASSLATGAGELFF. The CDR3 DNA is TGCGCCAGCAGCTTGGCCACGGGGGCCGGGGAGCTGTTTTTT.

V and J are TRBV9 and TRBJ2-1; possibly TRBD2 for D (6 bases). The V and J ends lost 4 bases and 0 bases respectively, with 17 bases between them. In germline, CDR1 is SGDLS, CDR2 YYNGEE. The CDR3 length is 17 residues. CDR3 residues: CASSPHQRVSSYNEQFF. The DNA of the CDR3 is TGTGCCAGCAGCCCGCATCAGCGGGTGAGCTCCTACAATGAGCAGTTCTTC.

The chain links TRBV29-1 to TRBJ1-1; D perhaps matches TRBD1 (5 bases). V was pared by 4 bases and J by 5 bases, with 17 bases between. The length of the CDR3 is 14 residues. Germline loops: CDR1 SQVTM, CDR2 ANQGSEA. The chain's CDR3 is CSVGPNGGRTEAFF. In nucleotides, the CDR3 is TGCAGCGTTGGCCCTAACGGGGGTAGGACTGAAGCTTTCTTT.

This clone was counted between two and nine times. The V call is TRBV27, the J call TRBJ2-1; D uncertain. Germline V lookup: CDR1 MNHEY, CDR2 SMNVEV (reference sequence). The length of the CDR3 is 17 residues. V shed 4 bases and J shed 0 bases, with 16 bases lying between them. The CDR3 DNA is TGTGCCAGCAGTTACCATCTGTCGCTCAGCTCCTACAATGAGCAGTTCTTC. Its protein is CASSYHLSLSSYNEQFF.

This chain joins TRBV16 and TRBJ1-3; D gene ambiguous. Trimming shortened V by 3 bases and J by 0 bases, and 6 bases separated the two germline ends. This CDR3 has 14 amino acids. The V gene's germline CDR1 is KGHSY and CDR2 FQNENV. The CDR3 DNA sequence: TGTGCCAGCAGCCAGGGCATCTCTGGAAACACCATATATTTT. This encodes CASSQGISGNTIYF.

The chain combines TRBV6-5 with TRBJ2-6; TRBD1 might be the D (6 bases). Trimming took 6 bases from V and 2 from J, leaving 11 bases between them. Germline V CDR1 and CDR2: MNHEY, SVGAGI. The CDR3 has 15 amino acids. CDR3 loop: CASRKTGTGANVLTF. DNA of the CDR3: TGTGCCAGCAGGAAAACAGGGACTGGGGCCAACGTCCTGACTTTC.